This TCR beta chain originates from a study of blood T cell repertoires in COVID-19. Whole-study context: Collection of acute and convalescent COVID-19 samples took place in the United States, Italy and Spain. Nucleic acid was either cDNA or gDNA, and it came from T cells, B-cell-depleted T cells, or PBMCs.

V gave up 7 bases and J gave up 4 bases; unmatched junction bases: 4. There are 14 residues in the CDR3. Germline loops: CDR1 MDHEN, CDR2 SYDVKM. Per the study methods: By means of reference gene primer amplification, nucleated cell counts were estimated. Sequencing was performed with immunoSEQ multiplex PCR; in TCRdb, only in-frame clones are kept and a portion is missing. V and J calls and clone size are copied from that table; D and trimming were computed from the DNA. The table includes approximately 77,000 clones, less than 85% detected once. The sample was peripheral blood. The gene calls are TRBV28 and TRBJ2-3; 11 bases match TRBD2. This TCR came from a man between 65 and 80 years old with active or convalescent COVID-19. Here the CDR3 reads CASTGTSGADTQYF. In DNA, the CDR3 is TGTGCCAGCACCGGGACTAGCGGAGCAGATACGCAGTATTTT.